This T cell receptor beta chain was recovered during a study of blood T cell repertoires in COVID-19. Study summary: Sources were T cells, B-cell-depleted T cells, or PBMCs; the material itself was cDNA or gDNA.

Original handling: From reference gene primer amplification, estimates of nucleated cell counts were derived. Sequenced by immunoSEQ multiplex PCR; TCRdb stores in-frame clones only, minus some. V and J calls and clone size come straight from that table; D and trimming were deduced from the DNA. The data show roughly 65,000 clones, more than 70% seen once. This clone is a singleton in its sample. The length of the CDR3 is 13 residues. With V trimmed by 6 bases and J by 5 bases, 4 bases remained unmatched. Germline V gene sequence: CDR1 SGHAT, CDR2 FQNNGV. The specimen sequenced was peripheral blood. The TCR sequence derives from a man aged 50-59 years with acute or convalescent COVID-19. V gene TRBV11-2 combines with J gene TRBJ2-5, with 9 bases that match TRBD1. CDR3: CASRTGGSETQYF. In DNA, the CDR3 is TGTGCCAGCAGAACAGGGGGCTCTGAGACCCAGTACTTC.